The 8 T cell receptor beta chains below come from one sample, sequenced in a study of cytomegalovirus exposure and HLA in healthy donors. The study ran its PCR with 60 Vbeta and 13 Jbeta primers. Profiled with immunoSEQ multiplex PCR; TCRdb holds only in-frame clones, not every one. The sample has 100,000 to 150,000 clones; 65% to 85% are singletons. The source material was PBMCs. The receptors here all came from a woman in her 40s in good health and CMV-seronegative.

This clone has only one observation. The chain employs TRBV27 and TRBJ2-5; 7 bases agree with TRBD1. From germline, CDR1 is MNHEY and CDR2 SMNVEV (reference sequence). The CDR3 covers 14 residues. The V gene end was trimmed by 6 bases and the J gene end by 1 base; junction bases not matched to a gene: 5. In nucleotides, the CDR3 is TGTGCCAGCAGCTCGACAGGGACCCAAGAGACCCAGTACTTC. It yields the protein CASSSTGTQETQYF.

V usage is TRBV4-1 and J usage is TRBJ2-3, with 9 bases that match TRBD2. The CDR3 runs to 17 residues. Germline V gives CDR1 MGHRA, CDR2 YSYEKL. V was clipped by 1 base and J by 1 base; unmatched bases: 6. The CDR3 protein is CASSQGGRAGGTDTQYF. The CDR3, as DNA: TGCGCCAGCAGCCAAGGCGGGAGGGCCGGAGGCACAGATACGCAGTATTTT.

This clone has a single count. CDR3 loop: CAWSKRDRVDSGVNTEAFF. The CDR3 coding sequence is TGTGCCTGGAGTAAGAGAGACAGGGTTGATTCGGGCGTGAACACTGAAGCTTTCTTT. This chain uses TRBV30 with TRBJ1-1; 7 bases line up with TRBD1. In germline, CDR1 is GTSNPN, CDR2 SVGIG (reference sequence). The CDR3 covers 19 residues. J gave up 0 bases and V 2 bases, and 18 bases lay outside the gene matches.

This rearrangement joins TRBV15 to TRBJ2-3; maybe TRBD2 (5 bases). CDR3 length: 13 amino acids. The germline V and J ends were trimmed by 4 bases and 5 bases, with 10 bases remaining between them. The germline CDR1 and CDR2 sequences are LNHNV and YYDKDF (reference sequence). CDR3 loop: CATSMKAVDTQYF. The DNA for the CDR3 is TGTGCCACCAGCATGAAAGCGGTAGATACGCAGTATTTT.

CDR3 bases: TGTGCCAGCAGTTTGCAGGGTGTAGTCCCTGAAGCTTTCTTT. This codes for CASSLQGVVPEAFF. The chain carries TRBV2 and TRBJ1-1; possibly TRBD1 for D (5 bases). The CDR3 covers 14 residues. Trimming took 5 bases from V and 6 from J, leaving 16 bases between them. Germline-derived CDR1 and CDR2 are SNHLY and FYNNEI.

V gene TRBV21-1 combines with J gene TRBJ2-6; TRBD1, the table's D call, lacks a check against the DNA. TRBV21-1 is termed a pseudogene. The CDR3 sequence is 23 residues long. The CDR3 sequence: CASSKVQVFSWTGVLPGANVLTF. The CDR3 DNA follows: TGTGCCAGCAGCAAAGTTCAGGTTTTCTCATGGACAGGGGTTTTACCTGGGGCCAACGTCCTGACTTTC.

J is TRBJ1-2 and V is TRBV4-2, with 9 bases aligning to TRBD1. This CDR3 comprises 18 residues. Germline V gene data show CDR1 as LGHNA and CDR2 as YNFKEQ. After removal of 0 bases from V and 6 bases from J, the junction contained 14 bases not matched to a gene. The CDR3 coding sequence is TGTGCCAGCAGCCAAGACCCACTTTCCGACAGGGGGGTCGATGGCTACACCTTC. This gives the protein CASSQDPLSDRGVDGYTF.

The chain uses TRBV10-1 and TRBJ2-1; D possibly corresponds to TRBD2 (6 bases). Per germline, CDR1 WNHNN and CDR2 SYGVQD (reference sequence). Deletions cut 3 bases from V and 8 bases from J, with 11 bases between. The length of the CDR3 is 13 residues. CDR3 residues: CASSDSGVDEQFF. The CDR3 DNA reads TGCGCCAGCAGTGACTCGGGGGTCGATGAGCAGTTCTTC.